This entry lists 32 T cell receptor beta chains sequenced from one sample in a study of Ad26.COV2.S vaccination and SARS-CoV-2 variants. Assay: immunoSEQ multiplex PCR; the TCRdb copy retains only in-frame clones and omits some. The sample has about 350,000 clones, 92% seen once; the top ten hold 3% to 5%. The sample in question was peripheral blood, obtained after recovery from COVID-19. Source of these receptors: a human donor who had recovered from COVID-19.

The CDR3 region is CASSRTGLGSYEQYF. The CDR3 nucleotides are TGTGCCAGTAGTCGAACAGGGTTAGGGTCCTACGAGCAGTACTTC. The V gene is TRBV19, the J gene TRBJ2-7; D perhaps matches TRBD1 (6 bases). Trimming removed 5 bases from V and 1 base from J, with 15 bases in between. Germline values: CDR1 LNHDA, CDR2 SQIVND (reference sequence). The CDR3 is made up of 15 amino acids.

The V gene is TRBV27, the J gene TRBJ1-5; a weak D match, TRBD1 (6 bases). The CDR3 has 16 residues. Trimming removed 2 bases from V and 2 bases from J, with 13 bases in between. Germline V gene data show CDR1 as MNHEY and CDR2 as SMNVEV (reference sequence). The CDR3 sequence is CASSLGYREGNQPQHF. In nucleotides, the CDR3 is TGTGCCAGCAGTTTAGGGTACAGGGAAGGCAATCAGCCCCAGCATTTT.

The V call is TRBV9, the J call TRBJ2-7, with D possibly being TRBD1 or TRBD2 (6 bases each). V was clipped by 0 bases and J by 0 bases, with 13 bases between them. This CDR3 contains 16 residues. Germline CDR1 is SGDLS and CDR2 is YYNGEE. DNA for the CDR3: TGTGCCAGCAGCGTAGGTCCTGGAGGGGGCTCCTACGAGCAGTACTTC. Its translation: CASSVGPGGGSYEQYF.

In DNA, the CDR3 is TGTGCCAGCAGCTTAGTTGGACAGAGCTCTGGAAACACCATATATTTT. This translates into CASSLVGQSSGNTIYF. J is TRBJ1-3 and V is TRBV7-8; a weak D match, TRBD1 (6 bases). Germline V gene data show CDR1 as SGHVS and CDR2 as FQNEAQ. Trimming stripped 1 base from V and 0 bases from J, with 10 bases between. CDR3 size: 16 residues.

CDR3 coding DNA: TGTGCCAGCAGCCACGGAGGGTTCGAGGGCTACACCTTC. Its translation: CASSHGGFEGYTF. The chain joins TRBV6-2 or TRBV6-3 to TRBJ1-2, with D unclear. CDR1 MNHEY and CDR2 SVGEGT come from the germline V gene. The length of the CDR3 is 13 residues. V lost 6 bases to trimming and J lost 8 bases, with 16 bases between them.

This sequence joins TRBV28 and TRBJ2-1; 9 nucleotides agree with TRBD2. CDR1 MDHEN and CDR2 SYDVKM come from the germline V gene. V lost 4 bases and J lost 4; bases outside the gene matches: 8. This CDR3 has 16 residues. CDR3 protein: CASSSYPTSGYNEQFF. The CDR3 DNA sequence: TGTGCCAGCAGTTCCTACCCGACTAGCGGATACAATGAGCAGTTCTTC.

CDR3 amino acids: CASSISDSPSTDTQYF. DNA of the CDR3: TGTGCCAGTAGTATCTCCGACAGCCCTAGCACAGATACGCAGTATTTT. This rearrangement joins TRBV19 to TRBJ2-3; weak D call: TRBD1 (5 bases). The V and J ends lost 3 bases and 0 bases respectively, with 13 bases between them. This CDR3 has 16 amino acids. Germline V gene lookup returns CDR1 LNHDA and CDR2 SQIVND (reference sequence).

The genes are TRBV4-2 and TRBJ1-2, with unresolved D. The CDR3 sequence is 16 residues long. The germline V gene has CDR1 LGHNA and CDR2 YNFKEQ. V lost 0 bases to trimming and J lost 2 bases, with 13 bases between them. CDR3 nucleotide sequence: TGTGCCAGCAGCCAAGATTTGGGCGGGATAAACTATGGCTACACCTTC. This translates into CASSQDLGGINYGYTF.

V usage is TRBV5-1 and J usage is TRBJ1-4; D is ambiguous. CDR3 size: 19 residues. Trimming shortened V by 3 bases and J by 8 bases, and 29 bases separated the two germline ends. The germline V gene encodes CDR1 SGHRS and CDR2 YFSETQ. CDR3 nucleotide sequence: TGCGCCAGCAGCTATCGACCCACCTCCGACTCAAACCGATACGAAAAACTGTTTTTT. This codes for CASSYRPTSDSNRYEKLFF.

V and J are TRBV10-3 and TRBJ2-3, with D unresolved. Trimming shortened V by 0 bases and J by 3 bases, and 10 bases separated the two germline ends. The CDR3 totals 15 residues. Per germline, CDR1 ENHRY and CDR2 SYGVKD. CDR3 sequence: CAISESGRETDTQYF. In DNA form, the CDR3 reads TGTGCCATCAGTGAGTCCGGAAGGGAAACAGATACGCAGTATTTT.

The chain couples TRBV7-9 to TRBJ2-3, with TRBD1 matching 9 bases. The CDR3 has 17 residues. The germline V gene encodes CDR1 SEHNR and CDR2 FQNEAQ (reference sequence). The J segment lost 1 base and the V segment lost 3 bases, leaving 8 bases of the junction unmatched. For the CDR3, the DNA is TGTGCCAGCAGCTTCACCATGGGGACAGGGCGCACAGATACGCAGTATTTT. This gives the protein CASSFTMGTGRTDTQYF.

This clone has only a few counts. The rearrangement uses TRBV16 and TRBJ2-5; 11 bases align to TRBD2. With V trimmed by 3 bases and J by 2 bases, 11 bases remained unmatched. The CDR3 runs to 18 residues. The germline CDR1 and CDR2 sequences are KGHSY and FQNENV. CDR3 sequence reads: CASSHAVRSSGGQETQYF. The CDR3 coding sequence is TGTGCCAGCAGCCACGCCGTGAGGTCTAGCGGGGGGCAAGAGACCCAGTACTTC.

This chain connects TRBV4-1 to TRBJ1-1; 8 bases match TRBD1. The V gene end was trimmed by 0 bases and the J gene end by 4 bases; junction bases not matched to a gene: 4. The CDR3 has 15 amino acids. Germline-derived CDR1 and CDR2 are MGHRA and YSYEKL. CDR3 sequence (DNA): TGCGCCAGCAGCCAAGACAGGGGGCCGCTCACTGAAGCTTTCTTT. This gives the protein CASSQDRGPLTEAFF.

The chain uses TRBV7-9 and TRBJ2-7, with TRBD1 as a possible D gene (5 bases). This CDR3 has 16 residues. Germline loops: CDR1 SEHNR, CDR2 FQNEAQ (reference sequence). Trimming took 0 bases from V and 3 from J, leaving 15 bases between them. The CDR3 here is CASSLALRQGIYEQYF. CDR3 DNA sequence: TGTGCCAGCAGCTTAGCGCTAAGGCAGGGAATCTACGAGCAGTACTTC.

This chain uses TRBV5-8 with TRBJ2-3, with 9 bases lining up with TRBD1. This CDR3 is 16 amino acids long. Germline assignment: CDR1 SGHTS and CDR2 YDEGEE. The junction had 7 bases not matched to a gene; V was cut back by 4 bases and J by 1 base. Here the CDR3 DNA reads TGTGCCAGCAGCAGCCGGGACAGGGTTCGCACAGATACGCAGTATTTT. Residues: CASSSRDRVRTDTQYF.

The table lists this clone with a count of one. As DNA, the CDR3 is TGTGCCATCATCCTAATCGGGCAGGCTGGAAACACCATATATTTT. The encoded protein is CAIILIGQAGNTIYF. The chain carries TRBV10-3 and TRBJ1-3; D remains unclear. Looked up from germline, CDR1 is ENHRY and CDR2 is SYGVKD. Trimming stripped 7 bases from V and 2 bases from J, with 15 bases between. The CDR3 contains 15 residues.

CDR3 in DNA: TGTGCCAGCAGTTGGGGGTTTGAAAAACTGTTTTTT. It specifies CASSWGFEKLFF. The chain joins TRBV12-3 or TRBV12-4 to TRBJ1-4, with TRBD1 as a possible D gene (5 bases). Trimming pared 4 bases from V and 7 bases from J, leaving 7 bases between. The CDR3 runs to 12 residues.

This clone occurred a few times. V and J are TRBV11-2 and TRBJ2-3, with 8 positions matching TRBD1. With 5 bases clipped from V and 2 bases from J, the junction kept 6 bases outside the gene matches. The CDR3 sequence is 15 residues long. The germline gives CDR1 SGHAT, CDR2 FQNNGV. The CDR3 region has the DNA TGTGCCAGCAGCCCCCAGGGGGCAGCCACAGATACGCAGTATTTT. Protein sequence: CASSPQGAATDTQYF. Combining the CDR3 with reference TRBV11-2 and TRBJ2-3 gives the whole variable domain EAGVAQSPRYKIIEKRQSVAFWCNPISGHATLYWYQQILGQGPKLLIQFQNNGVVDDSQLPKDRFSAERLKGVDSTLKIQPAKLEDSAVYLCASSPQGAATDTQYFGPGTRLTVL.

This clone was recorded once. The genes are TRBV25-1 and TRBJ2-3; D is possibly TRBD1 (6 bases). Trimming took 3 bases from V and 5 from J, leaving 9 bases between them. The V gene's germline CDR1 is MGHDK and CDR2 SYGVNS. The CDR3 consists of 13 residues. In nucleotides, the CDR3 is TGTGCCAGCAGTGATGGGGGCGAAGATACGCAGTATTTT. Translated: CASSDGGEDTQYF. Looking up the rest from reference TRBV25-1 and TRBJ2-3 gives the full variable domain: EADIYQTPRYLVIGTGKKITLECSQTMGHDKMYWYQQDPGMELHLIHYSYGVNSTEKGDLSSESTVSRIRTEHFPLTLESARPSHTSQYLCASSDGGEDTQYFGPGTRLTVL.

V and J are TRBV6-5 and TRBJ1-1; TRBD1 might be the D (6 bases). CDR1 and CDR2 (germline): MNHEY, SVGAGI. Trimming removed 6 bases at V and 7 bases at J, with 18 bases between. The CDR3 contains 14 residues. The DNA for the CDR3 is TGTGCCAGCAGCATATTACAGGGCGATTATGAAGCTTTCTTT. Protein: CASSILQGDYEAFF.

CDR3 protein: CASSGYDEQFF. The CDR3 DNA follows: TGTGCCAGCAGTGGCTATGATGAGCAGTTCTTC. J is TRBJ2-1 and V is TRBV2; no firm D call. Trimming cost V 4 bases and J 8 bases, with 6 bases left between them. CDR1 is SNHLY and CDR2 is FYNNEI in the germline V gene. This CDR3 has 11 amino acids.

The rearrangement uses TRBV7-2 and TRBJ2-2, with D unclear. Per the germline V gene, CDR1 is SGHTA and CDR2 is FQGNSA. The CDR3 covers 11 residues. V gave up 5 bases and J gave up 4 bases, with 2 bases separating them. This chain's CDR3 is CASSATGELFF. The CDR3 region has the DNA TGTGCCAGCAGCGCCACCGGGGAGCTGTTTTTT.

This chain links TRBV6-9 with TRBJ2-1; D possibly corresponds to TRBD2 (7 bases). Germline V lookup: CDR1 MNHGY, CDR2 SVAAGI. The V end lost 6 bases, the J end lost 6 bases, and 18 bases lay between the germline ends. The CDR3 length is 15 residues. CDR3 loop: CASSPSAGALNEQFF. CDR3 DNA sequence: TGTGCCAGCAGCCCGTCGGCGGGGGCCCTCAATGAGCAGTTCTTC.

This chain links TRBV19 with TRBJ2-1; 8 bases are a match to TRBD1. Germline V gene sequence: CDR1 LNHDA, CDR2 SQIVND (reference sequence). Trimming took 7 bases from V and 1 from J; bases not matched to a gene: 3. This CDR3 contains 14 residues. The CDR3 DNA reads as TGTGCCAGTAACCAGGGGGCTTCCTACAATGAGCAGTTCTTC. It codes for CASNQGASYNEQFF.

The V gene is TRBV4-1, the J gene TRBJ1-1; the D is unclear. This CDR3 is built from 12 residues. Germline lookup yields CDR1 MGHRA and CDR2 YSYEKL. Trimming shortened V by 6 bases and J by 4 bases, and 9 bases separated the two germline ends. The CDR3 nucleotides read TGCGCCAGCAGAAATCCCGGCACTGAAGCTTTCTTT. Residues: CASRNPGTEAFF.

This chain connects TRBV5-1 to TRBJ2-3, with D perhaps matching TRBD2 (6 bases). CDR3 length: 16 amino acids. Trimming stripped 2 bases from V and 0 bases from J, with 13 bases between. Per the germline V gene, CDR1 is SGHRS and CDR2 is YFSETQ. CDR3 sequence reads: CASSFAGRLSTDTQYF. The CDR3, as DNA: TGCGCCAGCAGCTTTGCGGGGCGCCTGAGCACAGATACGCAGTATTTT.

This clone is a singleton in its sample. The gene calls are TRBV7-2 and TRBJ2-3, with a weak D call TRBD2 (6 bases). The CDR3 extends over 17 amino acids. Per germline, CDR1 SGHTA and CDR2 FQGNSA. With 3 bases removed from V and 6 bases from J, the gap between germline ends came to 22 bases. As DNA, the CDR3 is TGTGCCAGCAGCTTTAAGCTAGCGAGGACCGTCGGGGATACGCAGTATTTT. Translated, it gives CASSFKLARTVGDTQYF. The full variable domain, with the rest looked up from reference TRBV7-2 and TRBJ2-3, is GAGVSQSPSNKVTEKGKDVELRCDPISGHTALYWYRQSLGQGLEFLIYFQGNSAPDKSGLPSDRFSAERTGGSVSTLTIQRTQQEDSAVYLCASSFKLARTVGDTQYFGPGTRLTVL.

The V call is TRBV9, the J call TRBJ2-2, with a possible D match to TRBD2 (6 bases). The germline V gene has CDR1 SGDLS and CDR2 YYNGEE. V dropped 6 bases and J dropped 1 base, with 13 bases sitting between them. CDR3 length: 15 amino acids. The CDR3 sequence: CASNQAGRNTGELFF. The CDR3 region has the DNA TGTGCCAGCAATCAGGCGGGGCGGAACACCGGGGAGCTGTTTTTT.

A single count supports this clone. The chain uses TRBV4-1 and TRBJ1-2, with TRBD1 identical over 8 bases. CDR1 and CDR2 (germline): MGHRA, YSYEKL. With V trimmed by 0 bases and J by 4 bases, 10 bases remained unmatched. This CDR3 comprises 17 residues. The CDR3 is CASSQDQTDRGSYGYTF. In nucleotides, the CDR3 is TGCGCCAGCAGCCAAGACCAAACAGACAGGGGAAGCTATGGCTACACCTTC.

CDR3: CASSLRPRTVGTEAFF. For the CDR3, the DNA is TGTGCCAGCAGCCTCCGTCCCAGGACAGTAGGAACTGAAGCTTTCTTT. The chain couples TRBV3-1 (or the pseudogene TRBV3-2) to TRBJ1-1; a possible D gene is TRBD1 (6 bases). Germline V gives CDR1 LGHDT, CDR2 YNNKEL (reference sequence). This CDR3 is built from 16 residues. Trimming took off 4 bases at V and 5 bases at J, with 20 bases between the two ends.

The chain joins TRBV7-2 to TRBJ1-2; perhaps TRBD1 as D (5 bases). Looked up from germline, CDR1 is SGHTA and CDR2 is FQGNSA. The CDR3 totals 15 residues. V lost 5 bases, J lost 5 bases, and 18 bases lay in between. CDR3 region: CASSVRGRQRYGYTF. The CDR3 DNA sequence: TGTGCCAGCAGCGTAAGGGGCCGCCAACGATATGGCTACACCTTC.

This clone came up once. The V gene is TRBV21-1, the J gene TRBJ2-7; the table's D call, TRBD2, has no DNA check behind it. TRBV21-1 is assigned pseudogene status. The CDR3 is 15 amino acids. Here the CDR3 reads CASSPGRGSTYEQYF. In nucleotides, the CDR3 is TGTGCCAGCAGCCCTGGGAGGGGGAGTACCTACGAGCAGTACTTC.